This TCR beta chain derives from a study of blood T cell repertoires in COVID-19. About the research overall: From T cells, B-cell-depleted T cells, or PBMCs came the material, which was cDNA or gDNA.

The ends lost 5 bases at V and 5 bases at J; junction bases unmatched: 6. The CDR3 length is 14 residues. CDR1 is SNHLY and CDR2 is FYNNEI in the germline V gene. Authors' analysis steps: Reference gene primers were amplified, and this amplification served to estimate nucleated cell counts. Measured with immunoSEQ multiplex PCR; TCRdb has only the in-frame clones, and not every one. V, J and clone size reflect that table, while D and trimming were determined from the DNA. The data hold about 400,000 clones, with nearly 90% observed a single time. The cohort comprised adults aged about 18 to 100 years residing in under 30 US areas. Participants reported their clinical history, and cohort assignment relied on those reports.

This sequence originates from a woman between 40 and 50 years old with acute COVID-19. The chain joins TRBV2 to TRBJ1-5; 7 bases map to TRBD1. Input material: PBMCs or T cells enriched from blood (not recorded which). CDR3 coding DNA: TGTGCCAGCAGTCCCGGACAGGCAGATCAGCCCCAGCATTTT. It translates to CASSPGQADQPQHF.